The next 17 T cell receptor beta chains were all read from a single sample in a study of cytomegalovirus exposure and HLA in healthy donors (dated by TCRdb to 2016 to 2017). Preparation of the library involved the immunoSEQ multiplex PCR assay. For the multiplex PCR, a mixture combining 60 forward primers for TCR Vbeta segments and 13 reverse primers for TCR Jbeta segments was used. TCRdb provides this immuneACCESS table in a form limited to in-frame rearrangements. Some clones are lacking; in checked studies, under half of them reflect an unresolved V gene, and why the rest are absent is not known. This sample holds some 97,000 clones; roughly 88% were observed only once. The biggest ten clones account for 1.2% of the sample. Sequencing was carried out using PBMCs. The receptors here all came from a woman between 18 and 29 years old in good health and CMV-seronegative.

The chain has TRBV6-8 and TRBJ1-5; D not resolved. Germline loops: CDR1 MNHGY, CDR2 SAAAGT. The CDR3 length is 14 residues. Trimming removed 8 bases at V and 2 bases at J, with 13 bases between. The CDR3 protein is CASRYSVGNQPQHF. CDR3 bases: TGTGCCAGCCGATACTCCGTCGGCAATCAGCCCCAGCATTTT.

The chain combines TRBV6-5 with TRBJ2-1, with D perhaps matching TRBD2 (7 bases). Germline values: CDR1 MNHEY, CDR2 SVGAGI. The CDR3 has 15 amino acids. Trimming stripped 1 base from V and 9 bases from J, with 16 bases between. CDR3: CASSYFGGGGGEQFF. The CDR3 DNA sequence: TGTGCCAGCAGTTACTTCGGGGGAGGGGGGGGTGAGCAGTTCTTC.

This chain joins TRBV6-6 and TRBJ1-2, with D tentatively TRBD1 (5 bases). The ends were cut back, 7 bases at V and 4 bases at J, with 22 bases in the middle. The length of the CDR3 is 16 residues. In germline, CDR1 is MNHNY, CDR2 SVGAGI (reference sequence). The CDR3 region is CASNPMGSGGGYGYTF. CDR3 DNA sequence: TGTGCCAGCAACCCCATGGGTTCTGGGGGGGGCTATGGCTACACCTTC.

The chain carries TRBV11-2 and TRBJ2-1; the match to TRBD2 covers 11 bases. Germline loops: CDR1 SGHAT, CDR2 FQNNGV. The CDR3 covers 15 residues. After removal of 5 bases from V and 7 bases from J, the junction contained 7 bases not matched to a gene. In DNA form, the CDR3 reads TGTGCCAGCAGCCCGCGACTAGCGGGGTTGAATGAGCAGTTCTTC. This gives the protein CASSPRLAGLNEQFF.

The V gene is TRBV13, the J gene TRBJ2-6; TRBD1 agrees at 12 bases. CDR1 and CDR2 from the germline V gene are PRHDT and FYEKMQ (reference sequence). J gave up 2 bases and V 5 bases, and 7 bases lay outside the gene matches. The CDR3 covers 18 residues. CDR3 DNA: TGTGCCAGCAGCGTCCGGGACAGGGGGCTTGCTGGGGCCAACGTCCTGACTTTC. As protein: CASSVRDRGLAGANVLTF.

As DNA, the CDR3 is TGTGCCAGCAGCTTAGGGTTGGCGGGGAGCTCCTACGAGCAGTACTTC. Translation: CASSLGLAGSSYEQYF. The rearrangement joins TRBV11-1 to TRBJ2-7; TRBD2 is a possible D gene (6 bases). This CDR3 region has 16 residues. CDR1 and CDR2 from the germline V gene are SGHAT and FQDESV (reference sequence). V gave up 1 base and J gave up 0 bases, with 13 bases separating them.

The rearrangement joins TRBV11-2 to TRBJ2-7, with 10 bases fitting TRBD2. The CDR3 has 15 amino acids. Germline CDR1 and CDR2: SGHAT and FQNNGV. J lost 5 bases, V lost 2 bases, and 6 bases had no gene match. The CDR3, as DNA: TGTGCCAGCAGCTTATCGGCTAGCGGGAGTCACGAGCAGTACTTC. Its protein is CASSLSASGSHEQYF.

The CDR3 nucleotides read TGTGCCAGCTCACCCGGGGGGCTGGAGACCCAGTACTTC. The encoded protein is CASSPGGLETQYF. The gene calls are TRBV18 and TRBJ2-5, with D maybe TRBD2 (7 bases). Germline V CDR1 and CDR2: KGHSH, LQKENI. The CDR3 runs to 13 residues. V lost 3 bases, J lost 5 bases, and 10 bases lay in between.

The gene calls are TRBV19 and TRBJ2-5; 13 nucleotides match TRBD2. Per the germline V gene, CDR1 is LNHDA and CDR2 is SQIVND (reference sequence). With 10 bases clipped from V and 4 bases from J, the junction kept 3 bases outside the gene matches. The CDR3 extends over 13 amino acids. In DNA form, the CDR3 reads TGTGCCACCCGGACTAGCGGGAGAGAGACCCAGTACTTC. This sequence encodes CATRTSGRETQYF.

Notes on this clone: One end of the junction varies from germline; a read error may be responsible. The genes are TRBV7-9 and TRBJ1-2; the match to TRBD1 covers 7 bases. The CDR3 runs to 13 residues. Germline V gives CDR1 SEHNR, CDR2 FQNEAQ (reference sequence). CDR3 amino acids: CSSSLLDRWGYTF. Here the CDR3 DNA reads TGTTCCAGCAGCCTCTTGGACAGGTGGGGCTACACCTTC.

This clone was seen a few times. The chain combines TRBV7-9 with TRBJ1-2; D is ambiguous. In germline, CDR1 is SEHNR, CDR2 FQNEAQ (reference sequence). The V end was cut by 2 bases, the J end by 5 bases, with 15 bases between. CDR3 length: 15 amino acids. The CDR3 protein is CASSLTQGGRYGYTF. DNA for the CDR3: TGTGCCAGCAGCTTAACGCAAGGAGGGAGGTATGGCTACACCTTC.

This clone was seen more than once but under ten times. V usage is TRBV5-8 and J usage is TRBJ2-2; D ambiguous. Germline V lookup: CDR1 SGHTS, CDR2 YDEGEE. Trimming shortened V by 0 bases and J by 0 bases, and 6 bases separated the two germline ends. CDR3 length equals 15 residues. The chain's CDR3 is CASSLGISNTGELFF. CDR3 coding DNA: TGTGCCAGCAGCTTGGGTATCTCGAACACCGGGGAGCTGTTTTTT.

V is TRBV6-1 and J is TRBJ1-5; a weak D match, TRBD1 (6 bases). V dropped 6 bases and J dropped 0 bases, with 12 bases sitting between them. Germline V gives CDR1 MNHNS, CDR2 SASEGT. This CDR3 has 15 residues. The CDR3: CASRSQGYSNQPQHF. CDR3 nucleotide sequence: TGTGCCAGCAGGTCCCAGGGGTATAGCAATCAGCCCCAGCATTTT.

The chain links TRBV4-1 to TRBJ2-7; TRBD2 might be the D (6 bases). Germline V gives CDR1 MGHRA, CDR2 YSYEKL. V was clipped by 0 bases and J by 6 bases, with 18 bases between them. The CDR3 runs 16 residues. In DNA form, the CDR3 reads TGCGCCAGCAGCCAAGATGTCAGGGCGGGGCCGGCCGAGCAGTACTTC. This gives the protein CASSQDVRAGPAEQYF.

A single count supports this clone. Likely a read error: the CDR3 ends without its conserved phenylalanine or tryptophan. V is TRBV30 and J is TRBJ1-1; D may be TRBD1 (5 bases). Per the germline V gene, CDR1 is GTSNPN and CDR2 is SVGIG (reference sequence). V gave up 2 bases and J gave up 1 base, with 8 bases separating them. This CDR3 spans 13 amino acids. The CDR3 region is CAWSLGGNTEAFL. The DNA for the CDR3 is TGTGCCTGGAGTCTTGGGGGGAACACTGAAGCTTTCCTT.

The chain has TRBV4-3 and TRBJ2-5; TRBD2 matches at 7 bases. Germline lookup yields CDR1 LGHNA and CDR2 YSLEER. This CDR3 is built from 15 residues. V was clipped by 0 bases and J by 5 bases; unmatched bases: 6. CDR3 nucleotide sequence: TGCGCCAGCAGCCAAGATCTTTGGGGAGGGGAGACCCAGTACTTC. Protein: CASSQDLWGGETQYF.

This chain connects TRBV5-6 to TRBJ2-7; maybe TRBD2 (5 bases). V shed 4 bases and J shed 8 bases, with 16 bases lying between them. This CDR3 spans 13 amino acids. The germline CDR1 and CDR2 sequences are SGHDT and YYEEEE. The DNA of the CDR3 is TGTGCCAGCAGCCAGCTGATTAGCGAGCAGCAGTACTTC. Protein sequence: CASSQLISEQQYF. The entire variable domain, with the rest obtained from reference TRBV5-6 and TRBJ2-7, is as follows: DAGVTQSPTHLIKTRGQQVTLRCSPKSGHDTVSWYQQALGQGPQFIFQYYEEEERQRGNFPDRFSGHQFPNYSSELNVNALLLGDSALYLCASSQLISEQQYFGPGTRLTVT.